This T cell receptor (beta chain) emerged from a study of T cells in Graves' hyperthyroidism and ophthalmopathy. Study-wide points: A model built on 13 V-J features separated ophthalmopathy from stable hyperthyroidism. Appearing also in blood were most of the thyroid clonotypes expanded above 0.001.

Per the germline V gene, CDR1 is SEHNR and CDR2 is FQNEAQ (reference sequence). This CDR3 is 16 amino acids long. Amplified TCR beta CDR3 regions came from RNA transcripts. First-round RT-PCR targeting the TCR CDR3 was performed with the HTBI primer set. TCRdb passed the multiplex PCR reads through MiXCR, listing each CDR3 protein once. Of roughly 740,000 distinct CDR3 sequences detected, 15% to 20% appear once; the ten largest clones hold under 9.5%. Among the patients, aged 18 to 65, hyperthyroidism was newly diagnosed and had lasted under 2 months. Clinicians diagnosed patients from clinical symptoms, serum thyroxine and TRAb, thyroid ultrasound and orbital computed tomography. In the case of this clonotype: The antigen is undetermined. One junction end does not reproduce the germline sequence, and a read error may be involved.

The source material was blood. The source is a young man with Graves' hyperthyroidism. V gene TRBV7-9 combines with J gene TRBJ2-5, with 11 bases lining up with TRBD2. The CDR3 loop reads CASSPRLAGRQENQYF. DNA of the CDR3: TGTGCCAGCAGCCCTCGACTAGCGGGGCGGCAAGAGAACCAGTACTTC.